The entry below describes one T cell receptor (beta chain). The antigen remains unidentified. The same CDR3 can be traced to other DNA sequences in this sample. The sample originates from a study of cytomegalovirus exposure and HLA in healthy donors. Study-wide results and limits: According to a subsequent analysis, TCR clusters from the first cohort were inclined to appear together in the 120 validation repertoires.

V lost 0 bases and J lost 3, with 5 bases in between. Germline-derived CDR1 and CDR2 are SGHNT and YYREEE (reference sequence). The CDR3 extends over 13 amino acids. Using immunoSEQ multiplex PCR, the repertoire was profiled, and TCRdb retains in-frame clones only, with some absent. The sample includes some 69,000 clones, roughly 96% of them seen just once. The TCR sequence derives from a man aged 18 to 30 in good health and CMV-seronegative. The rearrangement joins TRBV5-4 to TRBJ2-3, with a possible D match to TRBD2 (5 bases). Sequenced sample: PBMCs. The CDR3 DNA is TGTGCCAGCAGCTTGGCGGGGACAGATACGCAGTATTTT. Encoded protein: CASSLAGTDTQYF.